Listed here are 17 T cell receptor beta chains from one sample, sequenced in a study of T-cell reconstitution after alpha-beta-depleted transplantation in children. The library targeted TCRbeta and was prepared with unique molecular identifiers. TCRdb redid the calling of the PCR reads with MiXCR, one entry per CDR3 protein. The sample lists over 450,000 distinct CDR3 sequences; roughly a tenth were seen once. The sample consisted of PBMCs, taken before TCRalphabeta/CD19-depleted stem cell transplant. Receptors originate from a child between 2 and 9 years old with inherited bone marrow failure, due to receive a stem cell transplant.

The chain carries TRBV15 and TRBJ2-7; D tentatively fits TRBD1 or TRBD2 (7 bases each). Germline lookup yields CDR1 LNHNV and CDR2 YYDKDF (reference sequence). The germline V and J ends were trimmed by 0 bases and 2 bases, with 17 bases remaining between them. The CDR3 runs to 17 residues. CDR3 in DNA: TGTGCCACCAGCAGAGATCCAGGGGGGGCGGGCACCTACGAGCAGTACTTC. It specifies CATSRDPGGAGTYEQYF.

This CDR3 is CSVELAGTYNEQFF. The DNA for the CDR3 is TGCAGCGTTGAACTAGCGGGAACCTACAATGAGCAGTTCTTC. The chain couples TRBV29-1 to TRBJ2-1; TRBD2 matches at 9 bases. After removal of 2 bases from V and 2 bases from J, the junction contained 1 base not matched to a gene. CDR1 SQVTM and CDR2 ANQGSEA come from the germline V gene. The CDR3 spans 14 residues.

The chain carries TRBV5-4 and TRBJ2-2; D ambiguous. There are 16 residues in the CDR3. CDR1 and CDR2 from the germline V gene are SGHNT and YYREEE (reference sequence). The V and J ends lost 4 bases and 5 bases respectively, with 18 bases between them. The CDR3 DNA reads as TGTGCCAGCAGCACCTTAGGGTCACAACAGACCGGGGAGCTGTTTTTT. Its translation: CASSTLGSQQTGELFF.

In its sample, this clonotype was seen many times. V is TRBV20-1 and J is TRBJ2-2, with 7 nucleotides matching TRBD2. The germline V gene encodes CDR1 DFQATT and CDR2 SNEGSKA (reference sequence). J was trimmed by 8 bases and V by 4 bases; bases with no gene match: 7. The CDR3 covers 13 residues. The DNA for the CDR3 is TGCAGTGCTACGCGGGAGTTTGCTGGGGAGCTGTTTTTT. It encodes CSATREFAGELFF.

This chain's CDR3 is CASSQDAAGEGVSQYF. The CDR3, as DNA: TGCGCCAGCAGCCAAGATGCGGCGGGAGAGGGGGTCTCGCAGTACTTC. This chain links TRBV4-3 with TRBJ2-7; weak D call: TRBD2 (7 bases). This CDR3 is built from 16 residues. V shed 0 bases and J shed 9 bases, with 21 bases lying between them. Germline V CDR1 and CDR2: LGHNA, YSLEER.

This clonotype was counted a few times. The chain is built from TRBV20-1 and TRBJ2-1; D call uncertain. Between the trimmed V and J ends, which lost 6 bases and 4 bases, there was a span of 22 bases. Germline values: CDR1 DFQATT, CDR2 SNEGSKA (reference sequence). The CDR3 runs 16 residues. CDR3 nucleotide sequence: TGCAGTGCCCATTCCGGCGAGAGTCCCCTTTACAATGAGCAGTTCTTC. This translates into CSAHSGESPLYNEQFF.

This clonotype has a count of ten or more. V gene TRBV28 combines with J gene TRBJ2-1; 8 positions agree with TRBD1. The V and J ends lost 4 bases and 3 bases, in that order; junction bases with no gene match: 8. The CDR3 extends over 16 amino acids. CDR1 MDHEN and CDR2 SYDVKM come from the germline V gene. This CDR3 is CASSSARDRFYNEQFF. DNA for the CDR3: TGTGCCAGCAGTTCCGCCCGGGACAGGTTCTACAATGAGCAGTTCTTC.

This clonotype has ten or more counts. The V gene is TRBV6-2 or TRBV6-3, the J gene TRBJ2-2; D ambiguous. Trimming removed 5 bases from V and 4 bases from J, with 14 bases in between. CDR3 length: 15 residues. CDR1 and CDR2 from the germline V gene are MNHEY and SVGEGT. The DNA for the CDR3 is TGTGCCAGCAGTCGTTTCGGAAGGGTCACCGGGGAGCTGTTTTTT. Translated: CASSRFGRVTGELFF.

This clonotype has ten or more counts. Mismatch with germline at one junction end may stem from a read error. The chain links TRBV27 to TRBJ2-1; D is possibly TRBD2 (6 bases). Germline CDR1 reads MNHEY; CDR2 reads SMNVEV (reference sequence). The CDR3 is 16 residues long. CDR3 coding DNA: TGTGCCAGCAGATTATCAAGCGGGCCTACCTACAATGAGCAGTTCTTC. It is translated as CASRLSSGPTYNEQFF.

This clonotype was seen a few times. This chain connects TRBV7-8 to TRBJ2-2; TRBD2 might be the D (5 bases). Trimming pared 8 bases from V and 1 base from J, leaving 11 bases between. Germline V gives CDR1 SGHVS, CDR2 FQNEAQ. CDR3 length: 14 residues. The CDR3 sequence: CASWLAGNTGELFF. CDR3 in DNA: TGTGCCAGCTGGCTGGCGGGGAACACCGGGGAGCTGTTTTTT.

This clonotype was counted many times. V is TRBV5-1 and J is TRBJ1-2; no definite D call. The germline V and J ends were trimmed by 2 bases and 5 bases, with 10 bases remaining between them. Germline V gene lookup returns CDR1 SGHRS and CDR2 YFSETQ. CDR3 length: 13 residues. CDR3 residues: CASSFGPAYGYTF. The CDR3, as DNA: TGCGCCAGCAGCTTTGGGCCAGCTTATGGCTACACCTTC.

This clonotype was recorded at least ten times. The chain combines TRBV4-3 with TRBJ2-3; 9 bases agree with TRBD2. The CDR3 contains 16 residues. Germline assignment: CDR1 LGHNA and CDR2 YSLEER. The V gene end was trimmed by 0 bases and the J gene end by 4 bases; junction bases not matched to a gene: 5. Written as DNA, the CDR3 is TGCGCCAGCAGCCAAGATGGTAGCGGGAGACCAGATACGCAGTATTTT. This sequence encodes CASSQDGSGRPDTQYF.

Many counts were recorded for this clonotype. CDR3 sequence: CASRHPRGVYEQYF. DNA for the CDR3: TGTGCCAGCAGACATCCTAGAGGGGTCTACGAGCAGTACTTC. The chain uses TRBV27 and TRBJ2-7, with D perhaps given as TRBD1 or TRBD2 (5 bases each). Germline V CDR1 and CDR2: MNHEY, SMNVEV (reference sequence). The CDR3 runs 14 residues. Trimming removed 6 bases at V and 3 bases at J, with 15 bases between.

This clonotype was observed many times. The CDR3 DNA is TGTGCCAGCAGGCCGGGACAGGGCTCGGCCTATGGCTACACCTTC. Translated: CASRPGQGSAYGYTF. The chain links TRBV12-3 or TRBV12-4 to TRBJ1-2, with 9 bases lining up with TRBD1. Unmatched junction bases numbered 9, after V lost 6 bases and J lost 4 bases. The CDR3 runs 15 residues.

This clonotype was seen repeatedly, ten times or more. CDR3 residues: CASSPDWNTEAFF. CDR3 in DNA: TGTGCCAGCAGCCCGGATTGGAACACTGAAGCTTTCTTT. The genes are TRBV7-2 and TRBJ1-1; D is uncertain. Trimming took off 5 bases at V and 1 base at J, with 8 bases between the two ends. The CDR3 loop spans 13 amino acids. Germline assignment: CDR1 SGHTA and CDR2 FQGNSA. Full variable domain (missing parts from reference TRBV7-2 and TRBJ1-1): GAGVSQSPSNKVTEKGKDVELRCDPISGHTALYWYRQSLGQGLEFLIYFQGNSAPDKSGLPSDRFSAERTGGSVSTLTIQRTQQEDSAVYLCASSPDWNTEAFFGQGTRLTVV.

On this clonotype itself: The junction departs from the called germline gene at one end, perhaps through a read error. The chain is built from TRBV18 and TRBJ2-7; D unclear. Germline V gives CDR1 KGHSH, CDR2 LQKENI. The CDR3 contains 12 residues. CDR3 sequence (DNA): TGTGCCAGCTCACCAGAGACCTACGAGCCGTACTTC. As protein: CASSPETYEPYF. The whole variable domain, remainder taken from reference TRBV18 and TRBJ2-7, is NAGVMQNPRHLVRRRGQEARLRCSPMKGHSHVYWYRQLPEEGLKFMVYLQKENIIDESGMPKERFSAEFPKEGPSILRIQQVVRGDSAAYFCASSPETYEPYFGPGTRLTVT.

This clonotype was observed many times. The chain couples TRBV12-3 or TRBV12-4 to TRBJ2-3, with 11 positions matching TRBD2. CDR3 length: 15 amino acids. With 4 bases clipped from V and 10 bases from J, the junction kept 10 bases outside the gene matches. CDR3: CASSSVAGGPYSQYF. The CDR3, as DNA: TGTGCCAGCAGTTCGGTAGCGGGAGGGCCGTATTCGCAGTATTTT.